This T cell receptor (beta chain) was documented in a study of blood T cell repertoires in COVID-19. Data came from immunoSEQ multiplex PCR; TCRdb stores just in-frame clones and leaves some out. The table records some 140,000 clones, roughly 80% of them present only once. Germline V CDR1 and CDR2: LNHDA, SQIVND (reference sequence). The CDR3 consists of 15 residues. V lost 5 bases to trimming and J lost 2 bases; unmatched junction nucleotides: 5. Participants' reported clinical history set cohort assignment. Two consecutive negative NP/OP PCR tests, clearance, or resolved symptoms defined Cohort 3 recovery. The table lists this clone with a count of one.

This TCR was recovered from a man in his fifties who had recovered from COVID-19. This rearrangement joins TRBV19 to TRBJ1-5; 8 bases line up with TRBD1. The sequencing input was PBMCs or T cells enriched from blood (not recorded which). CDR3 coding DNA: TGTGCCAGTAGTTGGACAGGGACGCGCAATCAGCCCCAGCATTTT. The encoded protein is CASSWTGTRNQPQHF.